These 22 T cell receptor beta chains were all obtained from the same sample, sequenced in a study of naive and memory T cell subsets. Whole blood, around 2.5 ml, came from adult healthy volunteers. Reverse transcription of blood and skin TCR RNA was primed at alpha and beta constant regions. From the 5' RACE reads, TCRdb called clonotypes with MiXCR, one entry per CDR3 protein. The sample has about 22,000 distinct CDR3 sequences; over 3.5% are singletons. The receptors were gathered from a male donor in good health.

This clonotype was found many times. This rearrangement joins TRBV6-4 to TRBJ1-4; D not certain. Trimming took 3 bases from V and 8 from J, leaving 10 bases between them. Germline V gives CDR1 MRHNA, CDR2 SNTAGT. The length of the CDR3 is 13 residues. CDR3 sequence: CASSERHGEKLFF. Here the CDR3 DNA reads TGTGCCAGCAGTGAAAGACATGGAGAAAAACTGTTTTTT.

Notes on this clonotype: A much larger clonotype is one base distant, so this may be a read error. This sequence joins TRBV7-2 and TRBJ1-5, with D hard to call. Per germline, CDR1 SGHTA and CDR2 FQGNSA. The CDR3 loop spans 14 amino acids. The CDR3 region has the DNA TGTGCCAGCAGCTTAGGGGTGACTAATCAGCCCCAGAATTTT. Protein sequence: CASSLGVTNQPQNF.

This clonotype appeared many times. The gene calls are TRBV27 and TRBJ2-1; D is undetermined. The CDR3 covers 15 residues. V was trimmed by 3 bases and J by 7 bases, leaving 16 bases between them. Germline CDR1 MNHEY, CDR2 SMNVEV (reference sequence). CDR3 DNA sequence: TGTGCCAGCAGTTTTCGGGCGCGTGTGAGTAATGAGCAGTTCTTC. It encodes CASSFRARVSNEQFF.

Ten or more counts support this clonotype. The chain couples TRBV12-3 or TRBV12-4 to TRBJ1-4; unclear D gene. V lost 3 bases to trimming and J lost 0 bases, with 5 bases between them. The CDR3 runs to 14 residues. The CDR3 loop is CASSFRATNEKLFF. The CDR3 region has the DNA TGTGCCAGCAGTTTCCGAGCAACTAATGAAAAACTGTTTTTT.

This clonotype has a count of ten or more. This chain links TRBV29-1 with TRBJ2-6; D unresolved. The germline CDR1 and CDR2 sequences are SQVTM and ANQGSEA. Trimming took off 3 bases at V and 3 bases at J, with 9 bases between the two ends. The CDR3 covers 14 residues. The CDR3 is CSVDSSFGANVLTF. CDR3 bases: TGCAGCGTTGATAGTTCTTTTGGGGCCAACGTCCTGACTTTC.

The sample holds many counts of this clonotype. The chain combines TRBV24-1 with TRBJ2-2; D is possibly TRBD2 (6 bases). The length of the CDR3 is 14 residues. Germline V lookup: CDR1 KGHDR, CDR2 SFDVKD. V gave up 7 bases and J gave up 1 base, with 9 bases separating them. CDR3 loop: CATSFGGNTGELFF. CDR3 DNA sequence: TGTGCCACCAGCTTCGGGGGGAACACCGGGGAGCTGTTTTTT.

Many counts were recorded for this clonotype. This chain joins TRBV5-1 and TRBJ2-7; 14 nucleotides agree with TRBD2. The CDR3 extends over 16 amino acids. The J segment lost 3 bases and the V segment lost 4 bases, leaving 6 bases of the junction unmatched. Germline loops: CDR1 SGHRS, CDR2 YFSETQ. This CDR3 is CASSRGLAGGIYEQYF. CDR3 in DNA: TGCGCCAGCAGCAGAGGACTAGCGGGAGGTATCTACGAGCAGTACTTC.

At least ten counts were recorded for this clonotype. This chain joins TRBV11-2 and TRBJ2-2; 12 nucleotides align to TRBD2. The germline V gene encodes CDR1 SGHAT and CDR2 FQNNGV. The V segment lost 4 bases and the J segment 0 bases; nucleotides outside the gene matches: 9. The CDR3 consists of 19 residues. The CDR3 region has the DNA TGTGCCAGCAGCTGGGGACTAGCGGGTGCACCCGCGAACACCGGGGAGCTGTTTTTT. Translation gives CASSWGLAGAPANTGELFF.

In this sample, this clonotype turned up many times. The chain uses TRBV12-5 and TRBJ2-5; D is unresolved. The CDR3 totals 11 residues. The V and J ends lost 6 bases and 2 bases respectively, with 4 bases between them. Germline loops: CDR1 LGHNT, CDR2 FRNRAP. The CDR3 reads CASGQQETQYF. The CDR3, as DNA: TGTGCTAGTGGGCAGCAAGAGACCCAGTACTTC.

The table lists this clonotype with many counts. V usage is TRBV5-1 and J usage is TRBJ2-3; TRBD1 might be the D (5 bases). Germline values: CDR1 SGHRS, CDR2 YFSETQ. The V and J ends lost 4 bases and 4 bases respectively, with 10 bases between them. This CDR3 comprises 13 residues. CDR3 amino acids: CASSPPGSDTQYF. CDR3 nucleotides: TGCGCCAGCAGCCCTCCAGGGTCAGATACGCAGTATTTT.

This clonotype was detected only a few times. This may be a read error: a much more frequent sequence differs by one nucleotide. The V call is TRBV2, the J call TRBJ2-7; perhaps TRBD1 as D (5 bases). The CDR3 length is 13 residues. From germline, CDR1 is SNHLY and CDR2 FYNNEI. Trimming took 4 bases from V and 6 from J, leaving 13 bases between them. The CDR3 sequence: CASSVRGWIEQYF. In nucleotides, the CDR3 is TGTGCCAGCAGTGTAAGGGGATGGATCGAGCAGTACTTC.

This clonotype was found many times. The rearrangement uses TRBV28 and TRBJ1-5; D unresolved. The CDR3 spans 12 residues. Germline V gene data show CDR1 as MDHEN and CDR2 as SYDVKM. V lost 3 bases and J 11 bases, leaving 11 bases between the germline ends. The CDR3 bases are TGTGCCAGCAGTTTTTCTGGAATGTCCCAGCATTTT. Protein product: CASSFSGMSQHF.

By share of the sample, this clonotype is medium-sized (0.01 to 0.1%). This CDR3 reads CASSDGSTGELFF. The CDR3 DNA reads as TGTGCCAGCAGTGACGGGAGCACCGGGGAGCTGTTTTTT. The chain carries TRBV6-4 and TRBJ2-2; D might be TRBD2 (5 bases). Per the germline V gene, CDR1 is MRHNA and CDR2 is SNTAGT. This CDR3 is built from 13 residues. The germline V and J ends were trimmed by 2 bases and 4 bases, with 5 bases remaining between them.

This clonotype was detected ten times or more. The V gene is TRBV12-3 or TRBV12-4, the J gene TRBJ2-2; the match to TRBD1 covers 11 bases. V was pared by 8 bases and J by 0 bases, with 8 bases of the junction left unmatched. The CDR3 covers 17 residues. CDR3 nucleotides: TGTGCCAGCCTTTTGGCGGGACAGGGGGCGAACACCGGGGAGCTGTTTTTT. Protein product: CASLLAGQGANTGELFF.

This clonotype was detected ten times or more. The CDR3 spells CASSLGQAGNEQFF. As DNA, the CDR3 is TGCGCCAGCAGCTTGGGACAGGCCGGGAATGAGCAGTTCTTC. The V and J genes are TRBV5-1 and TRBJ2-1, with a tentative D call TRBD1 (6 bases). The CDR3 has 14 amino acids. The V end lost 0 bases, the J end lost 7 bases, and 11 bases lay between the germline ends. Germline V gives CDR1 SGHRS, CDR2 YFSETQ.

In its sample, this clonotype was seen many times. The CDR3 sequence: CASSYFGSSGANVLTF. CDR3 nucleotides: TGTGCCAGCAGTTACTTCGGGTCCTCTGGGGCCAACGTCCTGACTTTC. The chain has TRBV6-5 and TRBJ2-6; the D is unclear. V was cut by 1 base and J by 0 bases, with 7 bases left in between. Germline V CDR1 and CDR2: MNHEY, SVGAGI. The CDR3 loop spans 16 amino acids.

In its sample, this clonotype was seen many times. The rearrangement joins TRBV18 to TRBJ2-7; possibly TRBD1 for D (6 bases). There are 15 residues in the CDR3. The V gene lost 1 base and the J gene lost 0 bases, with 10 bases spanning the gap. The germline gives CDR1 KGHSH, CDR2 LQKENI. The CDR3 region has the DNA TGTGCCAGCTCACCACGATCAGGGGTCTCCTACGAGCAGTACTTC. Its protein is CASSPRSGVSYEQYF.

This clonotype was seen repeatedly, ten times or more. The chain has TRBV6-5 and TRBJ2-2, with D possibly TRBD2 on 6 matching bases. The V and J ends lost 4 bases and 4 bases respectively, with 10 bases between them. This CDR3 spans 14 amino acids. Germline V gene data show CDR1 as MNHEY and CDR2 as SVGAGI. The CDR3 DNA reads TGTGCCAGCAGTTTAGGACTACGCACCGGGGAGCTGTTTTTT. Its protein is CASSLGLRTGELFF.

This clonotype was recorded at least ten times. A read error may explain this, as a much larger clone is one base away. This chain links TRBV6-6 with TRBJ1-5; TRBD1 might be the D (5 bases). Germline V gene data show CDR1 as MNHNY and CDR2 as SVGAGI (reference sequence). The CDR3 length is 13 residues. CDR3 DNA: TGTGCCAGCAGTTACTCGATAGGGGAGCCCCAGAATTTT. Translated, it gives CASSYSIGEPQNF.

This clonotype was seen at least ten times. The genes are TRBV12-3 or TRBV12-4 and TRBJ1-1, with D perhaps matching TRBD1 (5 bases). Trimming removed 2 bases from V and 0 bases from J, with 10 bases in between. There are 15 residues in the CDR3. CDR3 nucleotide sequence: TGTGCCAGCAGTTTAAGCCCAGGGTTGAACACTGAAGCTTTCTTT. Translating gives CASSLSPGLNTEAFF.

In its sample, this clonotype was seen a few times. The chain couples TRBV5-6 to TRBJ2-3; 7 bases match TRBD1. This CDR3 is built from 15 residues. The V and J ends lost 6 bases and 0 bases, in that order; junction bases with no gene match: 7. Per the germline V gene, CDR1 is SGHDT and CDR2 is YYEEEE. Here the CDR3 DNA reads TGTGCCAGCAACAGGGGCGCCTTGAGCACAGATACGCAGTATTTT. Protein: CASNRGALSTDTQYF.

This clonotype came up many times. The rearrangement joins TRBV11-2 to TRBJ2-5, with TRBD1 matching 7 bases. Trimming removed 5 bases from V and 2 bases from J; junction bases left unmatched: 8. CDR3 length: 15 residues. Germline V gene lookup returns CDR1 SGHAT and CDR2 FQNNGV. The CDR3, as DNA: TGTGCCAGCAGCCCTGAGGTCAGGGGGCAAGAGACCCAGTACTTC. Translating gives CASSPEVRGQETQYF. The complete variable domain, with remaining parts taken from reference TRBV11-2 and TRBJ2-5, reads EAGVAQSPRYKIIEKRQSVAFWCNPISGHATLYWYQQILGQGPKLLIQFQNNGVVDDSQLPKDRFSAERLKGVDSTLKIQPAKLEDSAVYLCASSPEVRGQETQYFGPGTRLLVL.